This paragraph covers one T cell receptor beta chain sequence. The antigen remains undetermined. Peripheral blood CD8+ and CD4+ T cells were profiled by TCR beta sequencing. This CDR3 has 13 residues. With V trimmed by 3 bases and J by 14 bases, 5 bases remained unmatched. Germline-derived CDR1 and CDR2 are KGHDR and SFDVKD. These data originate in a study of CD8 T cells in Susac syndrome. General study results and limits: By the study's own acknowledgment, its TCR sequencing and HLA analysis included relatively few individuals.

The authors reverse transcribed 0.5 to 1 ug RNA with random hexamers. It was immunoSEQ multiplex PCR that amplified TCR beta CDR3 across 54 Vbeta and 13 Jbeta. Each CDR3 protein gets one entry after TCRdb re-called the immunoSEQ multiplex PCR reads with MiXCR. The repertoire holds about 190,000 distinct CDR3 sequences, with roughly 92% as singletons. This rearrangement joins TRBV24-1 to TRBJ2-1; 11 nucleotides match TRBD2. What was sequenced was CD4+ T cells from PBMCs. The receptor was derived from a human donor in good health. CDR3 protein: CATSDPKTSGEFF. DNA of the CDR3: TGTGCCACCAGTGATCCTAAGACTAGCGGGGAGTTCTTC.